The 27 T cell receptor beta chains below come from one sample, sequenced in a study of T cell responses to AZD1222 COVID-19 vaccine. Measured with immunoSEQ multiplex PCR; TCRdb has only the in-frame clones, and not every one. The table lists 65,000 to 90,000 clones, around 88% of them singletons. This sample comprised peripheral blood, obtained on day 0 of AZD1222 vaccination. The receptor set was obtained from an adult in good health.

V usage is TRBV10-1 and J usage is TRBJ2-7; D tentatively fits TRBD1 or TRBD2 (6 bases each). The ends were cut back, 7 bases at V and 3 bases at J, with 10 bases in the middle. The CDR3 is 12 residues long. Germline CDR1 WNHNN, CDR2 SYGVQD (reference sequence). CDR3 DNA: TGCGCCAGCAAGGGGGGCAGCTACGAGCAGTACTTC. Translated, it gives CASKGGSYEQYF.

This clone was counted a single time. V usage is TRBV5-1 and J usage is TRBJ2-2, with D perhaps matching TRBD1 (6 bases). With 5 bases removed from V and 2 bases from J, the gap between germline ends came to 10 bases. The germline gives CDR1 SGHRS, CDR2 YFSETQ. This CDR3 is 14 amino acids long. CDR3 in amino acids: CASRAGTNTGELFF. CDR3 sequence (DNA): TGCGCCAGCAGGGCCGGGACAAACACCGGGGAGCTGTTTTTT.

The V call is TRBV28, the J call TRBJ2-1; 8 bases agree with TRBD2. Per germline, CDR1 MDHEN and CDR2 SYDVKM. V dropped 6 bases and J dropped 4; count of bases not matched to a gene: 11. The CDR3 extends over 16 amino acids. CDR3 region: CASRKVAGGHYNEQFF. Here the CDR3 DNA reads TGTGCCAGCAGGAAGGTGGCGGGAGGACATTACAATGAGCAGTTCTTC.

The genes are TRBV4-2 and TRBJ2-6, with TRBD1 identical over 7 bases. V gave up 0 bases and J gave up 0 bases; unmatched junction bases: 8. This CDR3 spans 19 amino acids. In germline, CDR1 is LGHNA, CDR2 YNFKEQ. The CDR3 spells CASSQDWAGGDSGANVLTF. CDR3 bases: TGTGCCAGCAGCCAAGATTGGGCAGGGGGAGACTCTGGGGCCAACGTCCTGACTTTC.

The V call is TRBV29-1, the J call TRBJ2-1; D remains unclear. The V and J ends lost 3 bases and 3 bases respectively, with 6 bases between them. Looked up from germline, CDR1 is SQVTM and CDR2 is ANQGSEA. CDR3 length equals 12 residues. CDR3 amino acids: CSVEGGYNEQFF. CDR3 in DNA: TGCAGCGTTGAGGGCGGCTACAATGAGCAGTTCTTC.

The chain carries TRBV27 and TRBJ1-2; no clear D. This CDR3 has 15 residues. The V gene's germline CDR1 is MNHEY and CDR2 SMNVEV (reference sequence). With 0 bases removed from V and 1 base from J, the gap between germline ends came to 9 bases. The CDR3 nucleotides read TGTGCCAGCAGTTTATCGCAGGAGATTAACTATGGCTACACCTTC. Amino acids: CASSLSQEINYGYTF.

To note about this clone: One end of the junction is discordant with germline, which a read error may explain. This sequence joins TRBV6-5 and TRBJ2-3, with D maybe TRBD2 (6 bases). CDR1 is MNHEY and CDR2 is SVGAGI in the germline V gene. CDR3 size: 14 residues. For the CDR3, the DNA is TGTGCCAGCATCCCCCGGGGAGGCACTGATACGCAGTATTTT. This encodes CASIPRGGTDTQYF.

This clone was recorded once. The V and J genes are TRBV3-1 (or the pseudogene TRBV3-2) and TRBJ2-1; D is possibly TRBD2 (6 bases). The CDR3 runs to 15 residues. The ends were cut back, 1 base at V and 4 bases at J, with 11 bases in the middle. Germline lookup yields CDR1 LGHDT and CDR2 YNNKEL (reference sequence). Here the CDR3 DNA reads TGTGCCAGCAGCCAAGCGGGGGAGAGGTACAATGAGCAGTTCTTC. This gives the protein CASSQAGERYNEQFF.

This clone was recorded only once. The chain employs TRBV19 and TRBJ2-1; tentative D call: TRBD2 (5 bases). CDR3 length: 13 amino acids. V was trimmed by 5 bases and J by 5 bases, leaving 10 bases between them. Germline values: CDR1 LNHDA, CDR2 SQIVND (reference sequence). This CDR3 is CASSPVEDNEQFF. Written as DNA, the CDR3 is TGTGCCAGTAGTCCTGTGGAGGACAATGAGCAGTTCTTC.

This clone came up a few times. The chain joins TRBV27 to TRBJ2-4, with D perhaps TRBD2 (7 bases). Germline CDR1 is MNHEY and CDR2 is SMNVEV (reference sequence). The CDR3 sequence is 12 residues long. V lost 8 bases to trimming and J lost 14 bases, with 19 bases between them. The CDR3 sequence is CASGDRRGAKYF. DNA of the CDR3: TGTGCCAGCGGGGATCGACGGGGGGCCAAGTACTTC.

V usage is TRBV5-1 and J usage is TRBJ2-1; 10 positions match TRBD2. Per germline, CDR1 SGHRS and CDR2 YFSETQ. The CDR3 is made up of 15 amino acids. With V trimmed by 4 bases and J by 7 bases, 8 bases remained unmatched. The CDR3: CASSVSGGAWNEQFF. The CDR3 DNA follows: TGCGCCAGCAGCGTAAGCGGGGGGGCATGGAATGAGCAGTTCTTC.

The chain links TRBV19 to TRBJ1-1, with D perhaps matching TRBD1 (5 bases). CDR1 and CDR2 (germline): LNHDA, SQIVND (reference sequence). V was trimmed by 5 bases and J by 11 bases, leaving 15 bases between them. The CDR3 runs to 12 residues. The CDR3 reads CASSSLTVGAFF. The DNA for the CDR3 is TGTGCCAGTAGTTCATTGACAGTGGGGGCTTTCTTT. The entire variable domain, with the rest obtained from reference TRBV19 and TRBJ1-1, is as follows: DGGITQSPKYLFRKEGQNVTLSCEQNLNHDAMYWYRQDPGQGLRLIYYSQIVNDFQKGDIAEGYSVSREKKESFPLTVTSAQKNPTAFYLCASSSLTVGAFFGQGTRLTVV.

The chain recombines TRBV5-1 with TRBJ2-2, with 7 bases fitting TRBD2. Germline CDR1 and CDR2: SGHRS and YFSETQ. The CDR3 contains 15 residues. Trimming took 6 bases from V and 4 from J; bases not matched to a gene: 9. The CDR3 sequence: CASTPVGGGTGELFF. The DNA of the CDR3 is TGCGCCAGCACCCCCGTGGGGGGGGGCACCGGGGAGCTGTTTTTT.

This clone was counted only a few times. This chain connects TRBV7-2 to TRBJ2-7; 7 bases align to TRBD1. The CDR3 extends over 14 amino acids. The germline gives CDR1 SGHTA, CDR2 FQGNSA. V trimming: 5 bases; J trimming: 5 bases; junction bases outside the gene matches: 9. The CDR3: CASSQDRAGHEQYF. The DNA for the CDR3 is TGTGCCAGCAGCCAAGACAGGGCTGGCCACGAGCAGTACTTC.

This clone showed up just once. The CDR3 DNA follows: TGTGCCAGCAGCCGGACAGGGAATGAAGCTTTCTTT. Protein sequence: CASSRTGNEAFF. V usage is TRBV11-1 and J usage is TRBJ1-1, with TRBD1 matching 8 bases. The germline V gene encodes CDR1 SGHAT and CDR2 FQDESV (reference sequence). Losses at the gene ends were 5 bases for V and 7 bases for J; bases not matched to a gene: 3. The CDR3 runs 12 residues.

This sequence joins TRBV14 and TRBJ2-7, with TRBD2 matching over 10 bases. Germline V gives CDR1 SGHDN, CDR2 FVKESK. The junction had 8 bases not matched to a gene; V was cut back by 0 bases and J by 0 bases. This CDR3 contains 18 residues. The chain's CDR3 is CASSQDRWTSGNSYEQYF. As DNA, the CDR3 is TGTGCCAGCAGCCAAGATCGATGGACTAGCGGCAACTCCTACGAGCAGTACTTC.

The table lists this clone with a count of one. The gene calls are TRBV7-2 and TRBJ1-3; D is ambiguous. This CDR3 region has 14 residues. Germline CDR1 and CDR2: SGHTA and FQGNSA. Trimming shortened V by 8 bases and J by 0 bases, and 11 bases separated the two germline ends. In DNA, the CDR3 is TGTGCCAGCTCACCAGTGATCTCTGGAAACACCATATATTTT. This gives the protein CASSPVISGNTIYF.

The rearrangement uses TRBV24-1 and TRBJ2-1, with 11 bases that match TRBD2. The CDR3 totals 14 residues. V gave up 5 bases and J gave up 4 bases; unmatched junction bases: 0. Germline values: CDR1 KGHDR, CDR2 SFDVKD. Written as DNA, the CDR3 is TGTGCCACCAGTGGGACTAGCGGGTACAATGAGCAGTTCTTC. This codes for CATSGTSGYNEQFF.

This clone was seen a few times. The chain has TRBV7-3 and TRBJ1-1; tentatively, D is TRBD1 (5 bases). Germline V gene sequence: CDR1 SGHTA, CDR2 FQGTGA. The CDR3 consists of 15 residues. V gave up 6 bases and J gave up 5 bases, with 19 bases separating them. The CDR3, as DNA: TGTGCCAGCAGTCGTTCCGGGACGGATTTTACTGAAGCTTTCTTT. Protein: CASSRSGTDFTEAFF.

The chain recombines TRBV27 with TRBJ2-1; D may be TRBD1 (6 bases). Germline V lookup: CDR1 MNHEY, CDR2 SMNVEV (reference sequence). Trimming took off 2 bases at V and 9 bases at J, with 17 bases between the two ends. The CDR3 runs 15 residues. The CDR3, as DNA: TGTGCCAGCAGTTTACAACCAGGGGTTGGGGGTGAGCAGTTCTTC. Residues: CASSLQPGVGGEQFF.

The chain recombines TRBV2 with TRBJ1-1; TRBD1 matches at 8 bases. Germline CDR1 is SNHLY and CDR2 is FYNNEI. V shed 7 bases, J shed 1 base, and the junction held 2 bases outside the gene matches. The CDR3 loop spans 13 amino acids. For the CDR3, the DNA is TGTGCCAGCATTGACAGGGGGAACACTGAAGCTTTCTTT. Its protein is CASIDRGNTEAFF.

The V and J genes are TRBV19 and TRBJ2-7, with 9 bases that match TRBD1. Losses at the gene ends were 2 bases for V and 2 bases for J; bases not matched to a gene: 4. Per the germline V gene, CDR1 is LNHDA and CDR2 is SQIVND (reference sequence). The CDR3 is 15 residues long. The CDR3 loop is CASSILGTGTYEQYF. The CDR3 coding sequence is TGTGCCAGTAGTATACTCGGGACAGGGACCTACGAGCAGTACTTC.

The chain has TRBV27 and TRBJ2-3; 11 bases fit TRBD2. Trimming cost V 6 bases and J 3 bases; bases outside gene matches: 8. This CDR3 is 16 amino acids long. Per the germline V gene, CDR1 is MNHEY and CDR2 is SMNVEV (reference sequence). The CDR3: CASRRRLAGFTDTQYF. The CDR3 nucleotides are TGTGCCAGCAGACGCCGACTAGCGGGGTTTACAGATACGCAGTATTTT.

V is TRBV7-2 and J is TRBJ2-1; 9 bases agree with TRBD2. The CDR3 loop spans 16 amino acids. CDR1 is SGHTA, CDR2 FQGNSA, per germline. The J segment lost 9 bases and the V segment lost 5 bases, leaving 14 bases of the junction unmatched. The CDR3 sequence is CASSLDLLRGGVEQFF. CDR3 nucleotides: TGTGCCAGCAGCCTAGACCTCTTGCGGGGGGGCGTTGAGCAGTTCTTC.

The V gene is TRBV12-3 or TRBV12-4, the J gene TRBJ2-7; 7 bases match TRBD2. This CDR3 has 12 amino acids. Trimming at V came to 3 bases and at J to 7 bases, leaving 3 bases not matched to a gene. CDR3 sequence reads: CASSLGGGEQYF. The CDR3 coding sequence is TGTGCCAGCAGTTTGGGGGGGGGAGAGCAGTACTTC.

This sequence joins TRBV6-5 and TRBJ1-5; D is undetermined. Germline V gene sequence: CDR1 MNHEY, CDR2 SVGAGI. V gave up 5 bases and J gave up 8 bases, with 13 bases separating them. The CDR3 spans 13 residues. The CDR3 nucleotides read TGTGCCAGCAGTAAGGCGGGCGTGGAGCCCCAGCATTTT. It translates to CASSKAGVEPQHF.

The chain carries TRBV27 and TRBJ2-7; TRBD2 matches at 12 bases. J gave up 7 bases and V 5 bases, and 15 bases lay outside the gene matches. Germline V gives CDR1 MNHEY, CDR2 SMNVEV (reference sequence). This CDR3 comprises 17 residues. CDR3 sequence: CASSTRLAGVGLREQYF. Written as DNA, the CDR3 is TGTGCCAGCAGTACCCGACTAGCGGGAGTTGGGTTACGGGAGCAGTACTTC.